This T cell receptor beta chain was sequenced in a study of CD8 T cells in Susac syndrome. After extraction with the RNeasy kit, roughly 0.45 to 1 ug of the RNA was reverse transcribed using random hexamers. MiXCR, run by TCRdb on the immunoSEQ multiplex PCR reads, gives a single entry per CDR3 protein. Among approximately 180,000 distinct CDR3 sequences listed, 93% were seen once. V was pared by 5 bases and J by 4 bases, with 16 bases of the junction left unmatched. The CDR3 is 16 residues long. Germline V gene sequence: CDR1 DFQATT, CDR2 SNEGSKA (reference sequence). This chain joins TRBV20-1 and TRBJ2-7; 8 nucleotides match TRBD2. Sample: CD4+ T cells from PBMCs. This clonotype was obtained from a human donor with multiple sclerosis. The CDR3 loop reads CSADNDRTSFHYEQYF. DNA for the CDR3: TGCAGTGCTGACAATGATCGGACTAGCTTCCATTACGAGCAGTACTTC.